One and the same sample provided the 13 T cell receptor beta chains below, sequenced in a study of T cells in Graves' hyperthyroidism and ophthalmopathy. There were TCR beta CDR3 regions amplified from RNA transcripts. During a first-round RT-PCR of the TCR CDR3, the HTBI primer set was used. TCRdb re-derived calls from the multiplex PCR reads in MiXCR, one entry per CDR3 protein. In the table there are 500,000 to 600,000 distinct CDR3 sequences, about 20% of which are singletons. What was sequenced was blood. These receptors were collected from a man aged 35-49 years with Graves' ophthalmopathy.

The rearrangement joins TRBV12-3 or TRBV12-4 to TRBJ2-3, with 9 positions matching TRBD2. The CDR3 totals 15 residues. The J segment lost 7 bases and the V segment lost 6 bases, leaving 11 bases of the junction unmatched. The CDR3 DNA sequence: TGTGCCAGCAGACCCGGGGTAGCGGGAGAAAATACGCAGTATTTT. Its translation: CASRPGVAGENTQYF.

The chain joins TRBV20-1 to TRBJ2-5, with 7 positions matching TRBD1. Trimming removed 6 bases from V and 4 bases from J; junction bases left unmatched: 8. Germline V gene data show CDR1 as DFQATT and CDR2 as SNEGSKA (reference sequence). The CDR3 consists of 13 residues. As DNA, the CDR3 is TGCAGTGCCCCGACAGGGTTTCGAGAGACCCAGTACTTC. Translating gives CSAPTGFRETQYF.

With regard to this clonotype: Since a much larger clone is just one base distant, this may be a read error. The chain joins TRBV20-1 to TRBJ1-1; unclear D gene. This CDR3 contains 11 residues. Germline loops: CDR1 DFQATT, CDR2 SNEGSKA (reference sequence). This chain's CDR3 is CNAREGWEAFF. The CDR3 region has the DNA TGCAATGCTAGAGAAGGGTGGGAAGCTTTCTTT.

In this sample, this clonotype turned up a few times. The chain joins TRBV30 to TRBJ1-5; 8 bases agree with TRBD1. Germline CDR1 is GTSNPN and CDR2 is SVGIG (reference sequence). V lost 2 bases, J lost 2 bases, and 5 bases stayed unmatched. CDR3 length equals 15 residues. The CDR3 region is CAWSWNRGGNQPQHF. The CDR3 coding sequence is TGTGCCTGGAGTTGGAACAGGGGGGGCAATCAGCCCCAGCATTTT.

This clonotype came up many times. The chain employs TRBV6-1 and TRBJ2-7, with TRBD2 matching over 7 bases. Trimming cost V 10 bases and J 4 bases; bases outside gene matches: 16. In germline, CDR1 is MNHNS, CDR2 SASEGT. CDR3 length: 15 residues. The CDR3 is CATFGARGGIYEQYF. The CDR3 nucleotides are TGTGCCACCTTTGGGGCCCGGGGAGGGATTTACGAGCAGTACTTC.

The chain employs TRBV20-1 and TRBJ1-2, with D hard to call. Germline lookup yields CDR1 DFQATT and CDR2 SNEGSKA (reference sequence). V was trimmed by 6 bases and J by 7 bases, leaving 18 bases between them. The CDR3 consists of 13 residues. CDR3 coding DNA: TGCAGTGCCGAAACCGTTCATAAATTTGGCTACACCTTC. It specifies CSAETVHKFGYTF.

The genes are TRBV18 and TRBJ1-4, with a weak D call TRBD1 (6 bases). The CDR3 length is 15 residues. With 2 bases removed from V and 0 bases from J, the gap between germline ends came to 7 bases. Germline V CDR1 and CDR2: KGHSH, LQKENI. DNA for the CDR3: TGTGCCAGCTCACCAAGGGGGACAACTAATGAAAAACTGTTTTTT. This gives the protein CASSPRGTTNEKLFF.

This clonotype was seen repeatedly, ten times or more. The rearrangement uses TRBV2 and TRBJ2-1; tentatively, D is TRBD2 (7 bases). The CDR3 has 15 amino acids. Trimming cost V 3 bases and J 2 bases, with 11 bases left between them. From germline, CDR1 is SNHLY and CDR2 FYNNEI. CDR3 in amino acids: CASSEGGATYNEQFF. DNA of the CDR3: TGTGCCAGCAGTGAGGGGGGGGCCACCTACAATGAGCAGTTCTTC.

This clonotype was detected ten times or more. The V and J genes are TRBV12-3 or TRBV12-4 and TRBJ1-2; no clear D gene. V lost 4 bases to trimming and J lost 8 bases, with 8 bases between them. CDR3 length equals 11 residues. CDR3 amino acids: CASSSSRGYTF. The CDR3 DNA is TGTGCCAGCAGTTCCTCAAGGGGCTACACCTTC.

This clonotype was picked up many times. This sequence joins TRBV28 and TRBJ2-5; TRBD2 matches at 14 bases. Germline V CDR1 and CDR2: MDHEN, SYDVKM. This CDR3 spans 14 amino acids. Trimming cost V 8 bases and J 5 bases; bases outside gene matches: 4. The CDR3 loop is CASARLAGGETQYF. In DNA form, the CDR3 reads TGTGCCAGCGCCAGACTAGCGGGAGGGGAGACCCAGTACTTC.

The chain employs TRBV10-3 and TRBJ1-4; D not resolved. The V end was cut by 0 bases, the J end by 8 bases, with 13 bases between. Looked up from germline, CDR1 is ENHRY and CDR2 is SYGVKD. CDR3 length equals 15 residues. CDR3 nucleotides: TGTGCCATCAGTGAGTCGAAGGGCCGGAGAGAAAAACTGTTTTTT. Protein sequence: CAISESKGRREKLFF.

This clonotype was observed many times. The chain uses TRBV28 and TRBJ1-2, with 9 bases identical to TRBD1. Germline CDR1 is MDHEN and CDR2 is SYDVKM. The trim removed 6 bases at V and 7 bases at J, leaving 9 bases unmatched. This CDR3 is built from 14 residues. CDR3 loop: CASRRGDRASGYTF. The CDR3, as DNA: TGTGCCAGCAGGCGAGGGGACAGGGCCAGTGGCTACACCTTC.

The gene calls are TRBV28 and TRBJ2-5; D may match TRBD1 or TRBD2 (6 bases each). Germline CDR1 and CDR2: MDHEN and SYDVKM. Deletions cut 7 bases from V and 5 bases from J, with 23 bases between. The CDR3 is made up of 16 amino acids. CDR3 region: CASTSSGAEEGETQYF. In nucleotides, the CDR3 is TGTGCCAGCACTTCCTCGGGGGCCGAGGAGGGGGAGACCCAGTACTTC.